One and the same sample provided the 15 T cell receptor beta chains below, sequenced in a study of blood T cells in healthy people across ages. Alongside a J-beta primer mix, a sample-barcoded 5' primer served in a second PCR lasting roughly 7 to 11 cycles. TCRdb re-called the 5' RACE reads with MiXCR, one entry per CDR3 protein. The sample records roughly 1.7 million distinct CDR3 sequences, about 35% being singletons. Sequenced: blood. These receptor sequences come from a woman in her thirties in good health.

This chain uses TRBV7-2 with TRBJ2-4; 11 bases are a match to TRBD2. Germline loops: CDR1 SGHTA, CDR2 FQGNSA. J gave up 8 bases and V 1 base, and 16 bases lay outside the gene matches. The CDR3 extends over 19 amino acids. The DNA of the CDR3 is TGTGCCAGCAGCTTAGAACTAGCGGGAGTTGGGGACGGGTCGGACATTCAGTACTTC. This gives the protein CASSLELAGVGDGSDIQYF.

In DNA, the CDR3 is TGTGCCAGCACTAACGTGGGACCGCGCAATCAGCCCCAGCATTTT. Its protein is CASTNVGPRNQPQHF. V usage is TRBV6-1 and J usage is TRBJ1-5; D is perhaps TRBD1 (5 bases). Germline CDR1 is MNHNS and CDR2 is SASEGT. V was cut by 7 bases and J by 2 bases, with 15 bases left in between. The CDR3 totals 15 residues.

The rearrangement links TRBV20-1 to TRBJ1-3; the D is unclear. The CDR3 sequence is 11 residues long. Germline-derived CDR1 and CDR2 are DFQATT and SNEGSKA (reference sequence). V was clipped by 1 base and J by 8 bases, with 6 bases between them. CDR3 in amino acids: CSARGKDTIYF. Here the CDR3 DNA reads TGCAGTGCTAGAGGAAAGGACACCATATATTTT.

A few counts support this clonotype. CDR3 residues: CATGTGLGPEQYF. CDR3 DNA sequence: TGTGCCACCGGGACAGGTCTCGGCCCCGAGCAGTACTTC. The chain recombines TRBV24-1 with TRBJ2-7, with 8 bases aligning to TRBD1. Germline V gene sequence: CDR1 KGHDR, CDR2 SFDVKD. V lost 9 bases to trimming and J lost 6 bases; unmatched junction nucleotides: 9. CDR3 size: 13 residues.

The genes are TRBV10-3 and TRBJ2-7, with 7 nucleotides matching TRBD2. With 8 bases clipped from V and 3 bases from J, the junction kept 10 bases outside the gene matches. Germline V lookup: CDR1 ENHRY, CDR2 SYGVKD. This CDR3 is built from 14 residues. CDR3 residues: CAISPSGALYEQYF. CDR3 bases: TGTGCCATCTCTCCTAGCGGAGCCCTCTACGAGCAGTACTTC.

The rearrangement links TRBV5-1 to TRBJ2-7; the D is unclear. In germline, CDR1 is SGHRS, CDR2 YFSETQ. V lost 2 bases to trimming and J lost 2 bases, with 23 bases between them. This CDR3 has 18 residues. The DNA for the CDR3 is TGCGCCAGCAGCTTTCTTCCTTTGTCTCCACACGGTCCCTACGAGCAGTACTTC. The encoded protein is CASSFLPLSPHGPYEQYF.

The table lists this clonotype with a few counts. The J gene is TRBJ1-2, the V gene TRBV10-3, with no clear D. Germline V lookup: CDR1 ENHRY, CDR2 SYGVKD. The CDR3 contains 15 residues. The V end lost 3 bases, the J end lost 8 bases, and 19 bases lay between the germline ends. CDR3 residues: CAISELTAVPSGYTF. The DNA for the CDR3 is TGTGCCATCAGTGAATTGACGGCGGTCCCTTCGGGCTACACCTTC.

The gene calls are TRBV12-3 or TRBV12-4 and TRBJ1-4; TRBD1 might be the D (5 bases). The CDR3 runs 14 residues. Trimming pared 6 bases from V and 3 bases from J, leaving 11 bases between. The CDR3: CASRSGPANEKLFF. CDR3 coding DNA: TGTGCCAGCAGGTCAGGGCCGGCTAATGAAAAACTGTTTTTT.

This clonotype was observed at least ten times. The rearrangement links TRBV6-1 to TRBJ2-1; the D gene is possibly TRBD2 (5 bases). This CDR3 has 16 residues. V lost 1 base and J 7 bases, leaving 17 bases between the germline ends. Per the germline V gene, CDR1 is MNHNS and CDR2 is SASEGT. The CDR3: CASSEESGIGRNEQFF. The DNA of the CDR3 is TGTGCCAGCAGTGAAGAATCGGGGATAGGACGTAATGAGCAGTTCTTC.

V usage is TRBV20-1 and J usage is TRBJ2-7; D remains ambiguous. This CDR3 has 15 amino acids. Germline V lookup: CDR1 DFQATT, CDR2 SNEGSKA (reference sequence). Trimming left V 2 bases short and J 0 bases short, with 14 bases between. CDR3 loop: CSARFAKARSYEQYF. CDR3 in DNA: TGCAGTGCTAGATTCGCCAAGGCCCGCTCCTACGAGCAGTACTTC.

This clonotype has only a few counts. The chain couples TRBV29-1 to TRBJ2-2; tentative D call: TRBD2 (7 bases). Germline values: CDR1 SQVTM, CDR2 ANQGSEA. V lost 7 bases and J lost 4, with 10 bases in between. CDR3 size: 12 residues. The chain's CDR3 is CSGGGGTGELFF. CDR3 nucleotide sequence: TGCAGCGGAGGGGGGGGCACCGGGGAGCTGTTTTTT.

DNA of the CDR3: TGTGCCAGCAGCGAGGGGGTCCTAGGCGGAGCAGATACGCAGTATTTT. Protein sequence: CASSEGVLGGADTQYF. The gene calls are TRBV9 and TRBJ2-3, with D maybe TRBD1 (6 bases). The CDR3 contains 16 residues. The germline CDR1 and CDR2 sequences are SGDLS and YYNGEE. V was cut by 3 bases and J by 4 bases, with 18 bases left in between.

This clonotype was seen once. CDR3 in DNA: TGTGCCAGCAGCCAATCCGGAGGCGAGCAGTACTTC. Translation: CASSQSGGEQYF. This chain joins TRBV3-1 and TRBJ2-4; possibly TRBD2 for D (5 bases). The J call may be wrong; the DNA end is better matched by TRBJ2-7. Germline V CDR1 and CDR2: LGHDT, YNNKEL (reference sequence). This CDR3 is built from 12 residues.

This clonotype has a handful of counts. The chain is built from TRBV14 and TRBJ2-7; 11 bases align to TRBD1. V was clipped by 5 bases and J by 4 bases; unmatched bases: 10. The CDR3 runs 16 residues. The germline gives CDR1 SGHDN, CDR2 FVKESK. CDR3 loop: CASSVGTGGSNYEQYF. The CDR3 coding sequence is TGTGCCAGCAGCGTCGGGACAGGGGGATCTAATTACGAGCAGTACTTC.

This sequence joins TRBV20-1 and TRBJ2-3, with D hard to call. The CDR3 is 12 amino acids. Trimming removed 3 bases from V and 5 bases from J, with 9 bases in between. Germline V lookup: CDR1 DFQATT, CDR2 SNEGSKA (reference sequence). The CDR3 DNA reads TGCAGTGCTAGTAGGAGAGAAGATACGCAGTATTTT. It translates to CSASRREDTQYF.